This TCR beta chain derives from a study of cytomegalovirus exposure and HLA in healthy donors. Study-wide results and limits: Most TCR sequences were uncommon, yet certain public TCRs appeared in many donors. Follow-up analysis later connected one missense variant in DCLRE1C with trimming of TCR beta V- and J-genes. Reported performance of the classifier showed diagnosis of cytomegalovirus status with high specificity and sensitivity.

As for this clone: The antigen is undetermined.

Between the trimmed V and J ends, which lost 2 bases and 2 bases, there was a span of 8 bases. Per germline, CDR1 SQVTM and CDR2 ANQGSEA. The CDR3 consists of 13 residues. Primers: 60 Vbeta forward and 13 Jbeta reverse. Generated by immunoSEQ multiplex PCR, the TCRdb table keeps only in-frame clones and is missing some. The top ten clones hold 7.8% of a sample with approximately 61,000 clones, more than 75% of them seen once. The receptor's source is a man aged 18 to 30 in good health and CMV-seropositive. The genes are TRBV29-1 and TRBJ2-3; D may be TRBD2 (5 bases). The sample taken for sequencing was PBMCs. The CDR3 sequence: CSVESRATDTQYF. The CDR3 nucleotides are TGCAGCGTTGAATCGCGGGCCACAGATACGCAGTATTTT.